This TCR beta chain was retrieved from a study of T cells in Graves' hyperthyroidism and ophthalmopathy. Trimming removed 2 bases from V and 0 bases from J; junction bases left unmatched: 19. CDR3 length equals 20 residues. The germline V gene encodes CDR1 LGHDT and CDR2 YNNKEL (reference sequence). TCR beta CDR3 regions were amplified from RNA transcripts. The HTBI primer set was used in a first-round RT-PCR of the TCR CDR3. Each CDR3 protein is one row after TCRdb ran MiXCR on the multiplex PCR reads. In the table there are 540,000 or so distinct CDR3 sequences, 15% to 19% of which are singletons. PBMCs were derived from 9.5 to 10 ml fresh peripheral blood.

This chain uses TRBV3-1 with TRBJ2-7; the match to TRBD2 covers 7 bases. This clonotype originated in a woman aged 25-40 years with Graves' hyperthyroidism. The sample comprised blood. The DNA for the CDR3 is TGTGCCAGCAGCCAAACGGCGGGGCGGGAGAGCTCATTTAGCTCCTACGAGCAGTACTTC. Its protein product is CASSQTAGRESSFSSYEQYF.